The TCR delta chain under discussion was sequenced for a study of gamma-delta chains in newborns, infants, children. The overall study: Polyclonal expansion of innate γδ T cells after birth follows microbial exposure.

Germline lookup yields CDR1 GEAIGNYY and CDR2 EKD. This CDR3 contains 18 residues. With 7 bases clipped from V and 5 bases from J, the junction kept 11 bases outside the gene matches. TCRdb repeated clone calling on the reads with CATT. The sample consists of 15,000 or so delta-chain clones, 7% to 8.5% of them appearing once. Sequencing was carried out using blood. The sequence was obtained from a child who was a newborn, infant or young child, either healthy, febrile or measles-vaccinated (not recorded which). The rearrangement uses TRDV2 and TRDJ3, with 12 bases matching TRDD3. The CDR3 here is CACNVLGDTGRDTRQMFF. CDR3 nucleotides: TGTGCCTGCAACGTACTGGGGGATACTGGCAGGGACACCCGACAGATGTTTTTC.